These T cell receptor beta chains were read from a single sample in a study of OX40 agonist ivuxolimab in advanced cancers. Here immunoSEQ multiplex PCR was the method, and the copy in TCRdb shows in-frame clones only, minus some. The sample records nearly 80,000 clones, approximately 80% being singletons. The sample here was CD4+ or CD8+ T cells sorted from blood, taken in a trial of the OX40 agonist ivuxolimab. The receptor set was obtained from an adult with an advanced solid tumor such as melanoma, head and neck, liver or kidney cancer. Each CDR3 is given with its conserved first and last residue. The D gene is left open where the match is weak. Clone size is not always given. Where it is, it says once, few, many or a class for expanded clones.

V gene,J gene,D gene,clone size,CDR3 protein,CDR3 DNA
TRBV7-8,TRBJ1-6,NA,NA,CASSLAGPMNSPLHF,TGTGCCAGCAGCTTAGCGGGACCTATGAATTCACCCCTCCACTTT
TRBV11-3,TRBJ2-1,TRBD1,once,CASSLGGGRDNEQFF,TGTGCCAGCAGCTTAGGAGGGGGCCGGGACAATGAGCAGTTCTTC
TRBV2,TRBJ2-1,NA,once,CASRQSSYNEQFF,TGTGCCAGCCGGCAGAGCTCCTACAATGAGCAGTTCTTC
TRBV30,TRBJ1-1,NA,few,CAWSVQVRAFF,TGTGCCTGGAGTGTACAGGTCCGGGCTTTCTTT
TRBV18,TRBJ1-2,NA,NA,CASSPPRRPNYGYTF,TGTGCCAGCTCACCACCCAGGAGACCCAACTATGGCTACACCTTC
TRBV30,TRBJ2-7,NA,NA,CAWSSSITEQYF,TGTGCCTGGAGTTCGTCGATCACAGAGCAGTACTTC
TRBV6-5,TRBJ2-7,NA,once,CASSPFRRLNYEQYF,TGTGCCAGCAGTCCGTTTAGAAGATTGAACTACGAGCAGTACTTC
TRBV9,TRBJ1-2,NA,NA,CASSGRVGVAGITF,TGTGCCAGCAGCGGGAGGGTGGGCGTGGCAGGGATAACCTTC
TRBV14,TRBJ2-1,NA,NA,CASSQDRHNEQFF,TGTGCCAGCAGCCAAGATAGACACAATGAGCAGTTCTTC
TRBV6-5,TRBJ1-1,TRBD1,NA,CASSQGTGKAEAFF,TGTGCCAGCAGTCAAGGGACAGGGAAGGCTGAAGCTTTCTTT
TRBV5-8,TRBJ2-3,TRBD2,NA,CASSLSVAGSTDTQYF,TGTGCCAGCAGCTTGTCGGTAGCGGGGAGCACAGATACGCAGTATTTT
TRBV6-1,TRBJ1-1,NA,NA,CASSEDFTRAFF,TGTGCCAGCAGTGAAGATTTCACTCGGGCTTTCTTT
TRBV29-1,TRBJ2-1,NA,NA,CSFRTFRDEQFF,TGCAGCTTCAGGACTTTTAGGGATGAGCAGTTCTTC
TRBV19,TRBJ2-1,NA,NA,CASSRGTLMGNEQFF,TGTGCCAGTAGCCGAGGGACCCTCATGGGGAATGAGCAGTTCTTC
TRBV4-1,TRBJ1-4,TRBD1,NA,CASSPLGAGGNEKLFF,TGCGCCAGCAGCCCCCTTGGGGCAGGGGGTAACGAAAAACTGTTTTTT
TRBV11-2,TRBJ2-1,TRBD1,once,CASSWLQGRGNEQFF,TGTGCCAGCAGCTGGCTACAGGGGAGAGGGAATGAGCAGTTCTTC
TRBV6-4,TRBJ1-1,TRBD1,NA,CASSLGQGTEAFF,TGTGCCAGCAGCCTCGGACAGGGGACTGAAGCTTTCTTT
TRBV2,TRBJ2-1,TRBD2,NA,CASSRTSGGYNEQFF,TGTGCCAGCAGCCGGACTAGCGGAGGGTACAATGAGCAGTTCTTC
TRBV30,TRBJ1-5,NA,few,CAYDRKNQPQHF,TGTGCCTACGACAGGAAGAATCAGCCCCAGCATTTT
TRBV18,TRBJ2-5,TRBD1,NA,CASSQQGFETQYF,TGTGCCAGCTCCCAACAGGGGTTCGAGACCCAGTACTTC
TRBV19,TRBJ1-1,TRBD1,NA,CASSAPGTGGTEAFF,TGTGCCAGTAGTGCGCCCGGGACAGGAGGCACTGAAGCTTTCTTT
TRBV7-9,TRBJ2-7,TRBD2,NA,CASSSVPGLADEQYF,TGTGCCAGCAGCTCCGTCCCGGGACTAGCGGACGAGCAGTACTTC
TRBV28,TRBJ2-7,NA,NA,CASSLSRTGLYEQYF,TGTGCCAGCAGTTTATCTAGGACGGGGTTGTACGAGCAGTACTTC
TRBV5-4,TRBJ2-2,NA,NA,CASSSGRGTGELFF,TGTGCCAGCAGCTCCGGTAGGGGCACCGGGGAGCTGTTTTTT
TRBV19,TRBJ1-6,NA,NA,CASSNPRGLSSYNSPLHF,TGTGCCAGTAGTAACCCCCGCGGCCTAAGCTCCTATAATTCACCCCTCCACTTT
TRBV4-2,TRBJ1-6,NA,NA,CASSQDESSYNSPLHF,TGTGCCAGCAGCCAGGATGAGAGCTCCTATAATTCACCCCTCCACTTT
TRBV5-5,TRBJ2-5,TRBD2,NA,CASSLVAGLAGRIYF,TGTGCCAGCAGCTTGGTAGCGGGACTAGCGGGGCGGATCTACTTC
TRBV2,TRBJ1-4,NA,NA,CASSEGWSEKLFF,TGTGCCAGCAGTGAAGGGTGGAGTGAAAAACTGTTTTTT
TRBV7-8,TRBJ2-7,NA,NA,CASSLESPYEQYF,TGTGCCAGCAGCTTAGAATCGCCTTACGAGCAGTACTTC
TRBV5-8,TRBJ2-3,TRBD2,NA,CASSLSGGAVTQYF,TGTGCCAGCAGCTTGTCCGGGGGGGCGGTTACGCAGTATTTT
TRBV30,TRBJ1-2,NA,NA,CAWSPPPGGYTF,TGTGCCTGGAGTCCCCCCCCGGGAGGCTACACCTTC
TRBV6-4,TRBJ1-1,NA,NA,CASSERENTEAFF,TGTGCCAGCAGTGAGAGGGAGAACACTGAAGCTTTCTTT
TRBV6-5,TRBJ2-4,TRBD1,NA,CASRTGGLKNIQYF,TGTGCCAGCAGAACAGGGGGCCTAAAAAACATTCAGTACTTC
TRBV6-5,TRBJ1-1,NA,NA,CASRGEILNTEAFF,TGTGCCAGCAGGGGGGAAATATTGAACACTGAAGCTTTCTTT
TRBV28,TRBJ1-2,NA,NA,CASSELAGGYGYTF,TGTGCCAGCAGTGAACTCGCGGGGGGCTATGGCTACACCTTC
TRBV4-2,TRBJ2-2,TRBD2,once,CASSQGSRGGFTGELFF,TGTGCCAGCAGCCAAGGGTCGCGGGGGGGATTCACCGGGGAGCTGTTTTTT
TRBV18,TRBJ1-1,TRBD1,NA,CASSPYRQGNTEAFF,TGTGCCAGCTCACCATACCGACAGGGGAACACTGAAGCTTTCTTT
TRBV18,TRBJ2-7,TRBD2,NA,CASSPRLAGGEQYF,TGTGCCAGCTCACCACGGCTAGCGGGAGGCGAGCAGTACTTC
TRBV5-8,TRBJ2-5,TRBD2,NA,CASSLGAGAIQETQYF,TGTGCCAGCAGCTTGGGAGCGGGGGCGATACAAGAGACCCAGTACTTC
TRBV5-4,TRBJ1-2,NA,NA,CASSNETNYGYTF,TGTGCCAGCAGCAACGAGACTAACTATGGCTACACCTTC
TRBV11-2,TRBJ2-7,NA,NA,CASSLDLWGEQYF,TGTGCCAGCAGCTTAGACCTCTGGGGGGAGCAGTACTTC
TRBV5-1,TRBJ1-2,TRBD1,NA,CASSATGQGTSDYGYTF,TGCGCCAGCAGTGCCACGGGACAGGGGACTTCGGACTATGGCTACACCTTC
TRBV7-8,TRBJ1-2,NA,NA,CASSVQQGSSYGYTF,TGTGCCAGCAGCGTACAACAGGGATCGAGCTATGGCTACACCTTC
TRBV6-6,TRBJ1-2,NA,NA,CASSPQYQNYGYTF,TGTGCCAGCAGTCCCCAGTACCAAAACTATGGCTACACCTTC